This T cell receptor beta chain appears in the sequencing data of a study of blood T cell repertoires in COVID-19. In the study overall: Samples taken during acute and convalescent COVID-19 were collected in the United States, Italy and Spain.

The CDR3 covers 15 residues. In germline, CDR1 is MRHNA, CDR2 SNTAGT. The V gene lost 3 bases and the J gene lost 6 bases, with 16 bases spanning the gap. In the authors' workflow: Amplifying reference gene primers gave estimates of nucleated cell counts. The repertoire was sequenced with immunoSEQ multiplex PCR; TCRdb's copy has only in-frame clones and lacks some. V, J and clone size derive from that table, while D and trimming were established from the DNA sequence. Seen here are a few hundred thousand clones, roughly 90% observed once, and the top ten hold approximately 10%. Seattle patients were enrolled during active infection and followed longitudinally.

The receptor comes from a woman in her twenties or thirties with COVID-19, enrolled during active disease. The genes are TRBV6-4 and TRBJ2-3, with D perhaps matching TRBD2 (6 bases). The sequenced sample consisted of peripheral blood. This CDR3 reads CASSEGGGSGDTQYF. The CDR3 DNA is TGTGCCAGCAGTGAAGGTGGGGGGTCAGGGGATACGCAGTATTTT.